This T cell receptor (beta chain) is from a study of radiation and T cells in renal cell carcinoma. Assay used: immunoSEQ multiplex PCR; TCRdb lists only in-frame clones, some missing. This table has 150,000 to 180,000 clones, 80% to 90% appearing once. Described time point: blood 2 weeks post-SBRT. Documented treatment: 15 Gy SBRT to primary tumor, nephrectomy 4 weeks later. CDR3 length: 16 residues. With V trimmed by 4 bases and J by 1 base, 5 bases remained unmatched. Germline V gene lookup returns CDR1 SGHNT and CDR2 YYREEE (reference sequence). This clone is a singleton in its sample. The source was blood, collected from a patient whose treatment included radiotherapy and nephrectomy. This sequence joins TRBV5-4 and TRBJ2-2, with 9 bases identical to TRBD1. The TCR sequence derives from a woman aged 45-59 years with renal cell carcinoma. The CDR3 nucleotides read TGTGCCAGCAGCGGGACAGGGCTCGTGAACACCGGGGAGCTGTTTTTT. This encodes CASSGTGLVNTGELFF.